These 15 T cell receptor beta chains share one sample of origin, sequenced in a study of blood T cell repertoires in COVID-19. The protocol was immunoSEQ multiplex PCR, while the TCRdb copy is restricted to in-frame clones and leaves out a portion. The sample includes around 150,000 clones, roughly 87% of them seen just once. Sequenced sample: peripheral blood. These receptors were collected from a woman aged 55-75 years with active or convalescent COVID-19.

This chain joins TRBV3-1 (or the pseudogene TRBV3-2) and TRBJ1-6, with D possibly matching TRBD1 (5 bases). V shed 6 bases and J shed 5 bases, with 11 bases lying between them. Germline V gene data show CDR1 as LGHDT and CDR2 as YNNKEL (reference sequence). CDR3 size: 14 residues. The CDR3 here is CASSIGHDNSPLHF. The CDR3 DNA reads TGTGCCAGCAGTATCGGACATGATAATTCACCCCTCCACTTT.

The rearrangement links TRBV5-4 to TRBJ1-5, with 8 bases that match TRBD1. With 1 base clipped from V and 7 bases from J, the junction kept 1 base outside the gene matches. The CDR3 is 13 residues long. Per the germline V gene, CDR1 is SGHNT and CDR2 is YYREEE (reference sequence). The CDR3 here is CASSLSGGQPQHF. The CDR3 DNA reads TGTGCCAGCAGCTTGTCAGGGGGCCAGCCCCAGCATTTT.

This clone appeared once. The rearrangement uses TRBV25-1 and TRBJ1-2, with D possibly matching TRBD1 (6 bases). This CDR3 has 15 residues. Trimming cost V 2 bases and J 1 base, with 11 bases left between them. Per the germline V gene, CDR1 is MGHDK and CDR2 is SYGVNS. CDR3 amino acids: CASSEGGGFNYGYTF. In DNA, the CDR3 is TGTGCCAGCAGTGAAGGGGGGGGCTTTAACTATGGCTACACCTTC.

This rearrangement joins TRBV5-6 to TRBJ1-1; 7 bases are a match to TRBD1. The J segment lost 4 bases and the V segment lost 4 bases, leaving 10 bases of the junction unmatched. Germline V gene data show CDR1 as SGHDT and CDR2 as YYEEEE. The CDR3 has 15 residues. CDR3 DNA: TGTGCCAGCAGCCTCATCGAGACAGGGCTCACTGAAGCTTTCTTT. Translation: CASSLIETGLTEAFF. Based on the CDR3 plus reference TRBV5-6 and TRBJ1-1, the full variable domain is DAGVTQSPTHLIKTRGQQVTLRCSPKSGHDTVSWYQQALGQGPQFIFQYYEEEERQRGNFPDRFSGHQFPNYSSELNVNALLLGDSALYLCASSLIETGLTEAFFGQGTRLTVV.

The chain recombines TRBV12-3 or TRBV12-4 with TRBJ2-7; TRBD2 might be the D (5 bases). The CDR3 is made up of 13 amino acids. V was pared by 3 bases and J by 4 bases, with 10 bases between. The CDR3 bases are TGTGCCAGCAGTTTTTTATCGGGGTACGAGCAGTACTTC. Encoded protein: CASSFLSGYEQYF.

The rearrangement uses TRBV19 and TRBJ1-1; no definite D call. There are 14 residues in the CDR3. Trimming cost V 4 bases and J 3 bases, with 12 bases left between them. From germline, CDR1 is LNHDA and CDR2 SQIVND (reference sequence). The CDR3: CASSTLTGDTEAFF. Written as DNA, the CDR3 is TGTGCCAGTAGTACCCTGACCGGGGACACTGAAGCTTTCTTT.

V usage is TRBV10-3 and J usage is TRBJ2-5; TRBD1 agrees at 7 bases. V gave up 3 bases and J gave up 3 bases; unmatched junction bases: 7. CDR1 is ENHRY and CDR2 is SYGVKD in the germline V gene. The CDR3 extends over 15 amino acids. DNA for the CDR3: TGTGCCATCAGTGATTTAACAGGGGCGGAAGAGACCCAGTACTTC. Translated, it gives CAISDLTGAEETQYF.

A few counts support this clone. The chain uses TRBV4-3 and TRBJ1-4; D ambiguous. The ends were cut back, 0 bases at V and 1 base at J, with 9 bases in the middle. Germline V gene lookup returns CDR1 LGHNA and CDR2 YSLEER. The CDR3 sequence is 16 residues long. The CDR3 DNA follows: TGCGCCAGCAGCCAAGATCGGGTGGGAACTAATGAAAAACTGTTTTTT. Translation: CASSQDRVGTNEKLFF.

The chain has TRBV7-2 and TRBJ1-2, with 9 bases identical to TRBD1. The CDR3 length is 15 residues. Germline V gives CDR1 SGHTA, CDR2 FQGNSA. The junction had 10 bases not matched to a gene; V was cut back by 6 bases and J by 5 bases. This CDR3 is CASRPLQGAEYGYTF. Written as DNA, the CDR3 is TGTGCCAGCAGACCTCTACAGGGGGCTGAATATGGCTACACCTTC. Supplemented by reference TRBV7-2 and TRBJ1-2, the full variable domain reads GAGVSQSPSNKVTEKGKDVELRCDPISGHTALYWYRQSLGQGLEFLIYFQGNSAPDKSGLPSDRFSAERTGGSVSTLTIQRTQQEDSAVYLCASRPLQGAEYGYTFGSGTRLTVV.

The rearrangement links TRBV9 to TRBJ2-5; 12 bases fit TRBD2. This CDR3 region has 16 residues. Germline assignment: CDR1 SGDLS and CDR2 YYNGEE. After removal of 4 bases from V and 2 bases from J, the junction contained 6 bases not matched to a gene. As DNA, the CDR3 is TGTGCCAGCAGCCGTAGTGGGACTAGCGGGCAAGAGACCCAGTACTTC. Translating it yields CASSRSGTSGQETQYF. The entire variable domain, with the rest obtained from reference TRBV9 and TRBJ2-5, is as follows: DSGVTQTPKHLITATGQRVTLRCSPRSGDLSVYWYQQSLDQGLQFLIQYYNGEERAKGNILERFSAQQFPDLHSELNLSSLELGDSALYFCASSRSGTSGQETQYFGPGTRLLVL.

This clone was detected once. This chain uses TRBV5-1 with TRBJ1-3; 12 bases are a match to TRBD1. Germline V gene lookup returns CDR1 SGHRS and CDR2 YFSETQ. The V segment lost 3 bases and the J segment 0 bases; nucleotides outside the gene matches: 1. The CDR3 covers 16 residues. CDR3 sequence (DNA): TGCGCCAGCAGCTCGGGACAGGGGGCCTCTGGAAACACCATATATTTT. It codes for CASSSGQGASGNTIYF. The full variable domain, its missing parts supplied by reference TRBV5-1 and TRBJ1-3, is KAGVTQTPRYLIKTRGQQVTLSCSPISGHRSVSWYQQTPGQGLQFLFEYFSETQRNKGNFPGRFSGRQFSNSRSEMNVSTLELGDSALYLCASSSGQGASGNTIYFGEGSWLTVV.

V gene TRBV18 combines with J gene TRBJ1-4, with TRBD1 identical over 8 bases. This CDR3 is built from 16 residues. Germline V CDR1 and CDR2: KGHSH, LQKENI. V lost 1 base and J lost 2; bases outside the gene matches: 3. The CDR3 loop reads CASSPRAGGTNEKLFF. The CDR3 DNA sequence: TGTGCCAGCTCACCACGGGCAGGGGGCACTAATGAAAAACTGTTTTTT.

CDR3 in DNA: TGTGCCAGCAGTTACGGAAGGGGCTCTGGCTACACCTTC. Translation: CASSYGRGSGYTF. The chain couples TRBV6-5 to TRBJ1-2; TRBD1 is a possible D gene (5 bases). Deletions cut 2 bases from V and 7 bases from J, with 11 bases between. CDR1 is MNHEY, CDR2 SVGAGI, per germline. The CDR3 consists of 13 residues.

The chain recombines TRBV11-2 with TRBJ2-2; 9 bases agree with TRBD1. The CDR3 loop spans 15 amino acids. Germline V gene sequence: CDR1 SGHAT, CDR2 FQNNGV. V lost 5 bases, J lost 6 bases, and 7 bases stayed unmatched. CDR3 bases: TGTGCCAGCAGCCCGACAGGGGGATGGGCCGGGGAGCTGTTTTTT. Its translation is CASSPTGGWAGELFF. The entire variable domain, with the rest obtained from reference TRBV11-2 and TRBJ2-2, is as follows: EAGVAQSPRYKIIEKRQSVAFWCNPISGHATLYWYQQILGQGPKLLIQFQNNGVVDDSQLPKDRFSAERLKGVDSTLKIQPAKLEDSAVYLCASSPTGGWAGELFFGEGSRLTVL.

This chain uses TRBV10-3 with TRBJ2-3; 7 positions match TRBD1. Germline trimming cut 5 bases from V and 3 bases from J; bases unmatched to any gene: 17. The V gene's germline CDR1 is ENHRY and CDR2 SYGVKD. The CDR3 loop spans 18 amino acids. CDR3 in DNA: TGTGCCATCAGTTACGAGGGGGCGAGGGGGTCTGGAACAGATACGCAGTATTTT. Translation: CAISYEGARGSGTDTQYF.